The next 23 T cell receptor beta chains were all read from a single sample in a study of a mutant IDH1 vaccine in newly diagnosed glioma. Documented time point: week 5, during vaccination. Vaccinated patients received 300 ug of mutant IDH1 20-mer peptide per dose, with topical imiquimod. The protocol was immunoSEQ multiplex PCR, while the TCRdb copy is restricted to in-frame clones and leaves out a portion. The top ten hold roughly 3.3% of the sample, which has tens of thousands of clones, roughly 82% seen once. Their recognized antigens are unknown. The sequencing here drew on PBMCs, taken from a glioma patient whose treatment included an IDH1 peptide vaccine. The receptors were gathered from a woman aged 18-30 years with glioma. Some clones in this sample may be carry-over from other donors' samples.

This chain uses TRBV4-1 with TRBJ2-5, with 7 bases aligning to TRBD2. This CDR3 is built from 15 residues. Germline loops: CDR1 MGHRA, CDR2 YSYEKL. V was pared by 3 bases and J by 9 bases, with 13 bases of the junction left unmatched. CDR3 nucleotides: TGCGCCAGCAGCCAGGCGGGTTTGCGGGGGAAGGCCCAGTACTTC. Its protein is CASSQAGLRGKAQYF.

The V gene is TRBV30, the J gene TRBJ1-2; D ambiguous. Germline V CDR1 and CDR2: GTSNPN, SVGIG (reference sequence). Trimming cost V 0 bases and J 7 bases, with 12 bases left between them. The CDR3 loop spans 13 amino acids. CDR3 loop: CAWSVSTPGGYTF. The CDR3 DNA sequence: TGTGCCTGGAGTGTCTCGACCCCCGGTGGCTACACCTTC.

This chain connects TRBV6-1 to TRBJ2-7, with 10 nucleotides matching TRBD1. Germline V gene lookup returns CDR1 MNHNS and CDR2 SASEGT. V gave up 6 bases and J gave up 2 bases; unmatched junction bases: 7. The CDR3 is 15 amino acids. CDR3 in DNA: TGTGCCAGCAGGACTGCCGGGACAGGGGCCTACGAGCAGTACTTC. Translation gives CASRTAGTGAYEQYF.

The rearrangement links TRBV5-1 to TRBJ2-3; TRBD2 agrees at 9 bases. With V trimmed by 7 bases and J by 3 bases, 6 bases remained unmatched. The CDR3 runs to 14 residues. CDR1 and CDR2 (germline): SGHRS, YFSETQ. The CDR3 loop is CASGSSGSTDTQYF. DNA for the CDR3: TGCGCCAGCGGAAGTAGCGGGAGTACAGATACGCAGTATTTT.

V is TRBV30 and J is TRBJ1-5; D perhaps matches TRBD1 (6 bases). V was clipped by 8 bases and J by 4 bases, with 18 bases between them. The CDR3 is 14 residues long. CDR1 GTSNPN and CDR2 SVGIG come from the germline V gene (reference sequence). CDR3 DNA: TGTGCCGGGGGCGGGGCGGCTCGGAATCAGCCCCAGCATTTT. Its protein is CAGGGAARNQPQHF. Together with reference TRBV30 and TRBJ1-5, the CDR3 gives the full variable domain: SQTIHQWPATLVQPVGSPLSLECTVEGTSNPNLYWYRQAAGRGLQLLFYSVGIGQISSEVPQNLSASRPQDRQFILSSKKLLLSDSGFYLCAGGGAARNQPQHFGDGTRLSIL.

The genes are TRBV7-6 and TRBJ2-2, with TRBD2 matching over 10 bases. The CDR3 has 16 residues. From germline, CDR1 is SGHVS and CDR2 FNYEAQ. Germline trimming cut 5 bases from V and 0 bases from J; bases unmatched to any gene: 3. CDR3 nucleotide sequence: TGTGCCAGCAGCCCTAGCGGGAGTACGAACACCGGGGAGCTGTTTTTT. Protein: CASSPSGSTNTGELFF.

The table lists this clone with a few counts. V gene TRBV11-2 combines with J gene TRBJ2-1; tentatively, D is TRBD2 (6 bases). V gave up 5 bases and J gave up 4 bases, with 6 bases separating them. CDR3 length equals 12 residues. Germline CDR1 reads SGHAT; CDR2 reads FQNNGV. The CDR3 DNA is TGTGCCAGCAGCAGCGGGTACAATGAGCAGTTCTTC. Protein: CASSSGYNEQFF. The variable domain in full, with the rest retrieved from reference TRBV11-2 and TRBJ2-1, is EAGVAQSPRYKIIEKRQSVAFWCNPISGHATLYWYQQILGQGPKLLIQFQNNGVVDDSQLPKDRFSAERLKGVDSTLKIQPAKLEDSAVYLCASSSGYNEQFFGPGTRLTVL.

The chain links TRBV19 to TRBJ2-4; no clear D. The germline V gene encodes CDR1 LNHDA and CDR2 SQIVND (reference sequence). V lost 7 bases to trimming and J lost 0 bases, with 1 base between them. The CDR3 contains 11 residues. CDR3: CASTAKNIQYF. The CDR3 DNA follows: TGTGCCAGTACAGCCAAAAACATTCAGTACTTC.

J is TRBJ1-6 and V is TRBV5-5; TRBD1 agrees at 7 bases. V trimming: 3 bases; J trimming: 10 bases; junction bases outside the gene matches: 4. Germline V gene sequence: CDR1 SGHKS, CDR2 YYEKEE (reference sequence). The CDR3 runs to 13 residues. Written as DNA, the CDR3 is TGTGCCAGCAGCTCCACAGGGGTATCACCCCTCCACTTT. Encoded protein: CASSSTGVSPLHF.

The sample holds a few counts of this clone. This chain joins TRBV9 and TRBJ1-3, with D possibly matching TRBD1 (5 bases). The CDR3 sequence is 14 residues long. Germline-derived CDR1 and CDR2 are SGDLS and YYNGEE. V lost 8 bases and J 3 bases, leaving 15 bases between the germline ends. The CDR3 is CASSRRDRGNTIYF. CDR3 bases: TGTGCCAGTTCTCGCCGGGACCGTGGAAACACCATATATTTT.

This CDR3 is CASSHGTGRSGANVLTF. The CDR3 nucleotides are TGTGCCAGCAGCCATGGGACAGGCCGCTCTGGGGCCAACGTCCTGACTTTC. V and J are TRBV11-2 and TRBJ2-6; 8 bases line up with TRBD1. CDR3 length: 17 amino acids. Germline V gene sequence: CDR1 SGHAT, CDR2 FQNNGV. Trimming took 5 bases from V and 0 from J; bases not matched to a gene: 6.

This chain connects TRBV7-6 to TRBJ2-7, with TRBD1 as a possible D gene (6 bases). The CDR3 length is 14 residues. Germline values: CDR1 SGHVS, CDR2 FNYEAQ. V lost 5 bases and J lost 0, with 11 bases in between. The CDR3 sequence: CASSPGHSSYEQYF. For the CDR3, the DNA is TGTGCCAGCAGCCCGGGACACTCCTCCTACGAGCAGTACTTC.

The rearrangement links TRBV9 to TRBJ2-2; no reliable D call. The ends were cut back, 0 bases at V and 3 bases at J, with 6 bases in the middle. This CDR3 spans 14 amino acids. The germline V gene has CDR1 SGDLS and CDR2 YYNGEE. The CDR3: CASSVALYTGELFF. The CDR3 DNA sequence: TGTGCCAGCAGCGTAGCTCTATACACCGGGGAGCTGTTTTTT.

There are a few counts of this clone. The chain couples TRBV5-1 to TRBJ2-3; maybe TRBD1 (6 bases). Trimming cost V 0 bases and J 2 bases, with 10 bases left between them. Germline assignment: CDR1 SGHRS and CDR2 YFSETQ. This CDR3 spans 15 amino acids. For the CDR3, the DNA is TGCGCCAGCAGCTTGGTTCTGGGGGCCACAGATACGCAGTATTTT. Encoded protein: CASSLVLGATDTQYF.

The chain combines TRBV10-2 with TRBJ1-5, with TRBD1 as a possible D gene (5 bases). Between the trimmed V and J ends, which lost 8 bases and 1 base, there was a span of 12 bases. Germline lookup yields CDR1 WSHSY and CDR2 SAAADI. CDR3 size: 14 residues. CDR3 residues: CASRLGVSNQPQHF. Written as DNA, the CDR3 is TGCGCCAGCCGATTGGGGGTAAGCAATCAGCCCCAGCATTTT.

DNA of the CDR3: TGTGCCTGGAAGGGTAGTTTTAGGGCCAACGTCCTGACTTTC. Amino acid sequence: CAWKGSFRANVLTF. The chain is built from TRBV30 and TRBJ2-6; D unresolved. The V end was cut by 4 bases, the J end by 5 bases, with 12 bases between. The CDR3 contains 14 residues. Germline V gene data show CDR1 as GTSNPN and CDR2 as SVGIG (reference sequence).

This clone was observed a few times. The V gene is TRBV10-3, the J gene TRBJ1-3, with TRBD1 identical over 7 bases. The CDR3 is made up of 15 amino acids. In germline, CDR1 is ENHRY, CDR2 SYGVKD. The J segment lost 0 bases and the V segment lost 2 bases, leaving 1 base of the junction unmatched. The CDR3 DNA reads TGTGCCATCAGTGAGCGACAGGGCTCTGGAAACACCATATATTTT. It specifies CAISERQGSGNTIYF.

The chain combines TRBV11-3 with TRBJ2-1; 9 nucleotides agree with TRBD2. V dropped 5 bases and J dropped 8; count of bases not matched to a gene: 10. This CDR3 is 15 amino acids long. Germline lookup yields CDR1 SGHNT and CDR2 YENEEA. The CDR3 protein is CASSPRGTSSHEQFF. CDR3 nucleotides: TGTGCCAGCAGCCCCCGAGGGACTAGCAGCCATGAGCAGTTCTTC.

The chain is built from TRBV5-1 and TRBJ1-1; 7 bases match TRBD1. The CDR3 sequence is 15 residues long. Germline V gives CDR1 SGHRS, CDR2 YFSETQ. V dropped 3 bases and J dropped 5; count of bases not matched to a gene: 10. DNA for the CDR3: TGCGCCAGCAGCTCGAAGGGGGCTATGACGACTGAAGCTTTCTTT. Translated: CASSSKGAMTTEAFF.

The chain has TRBV6-5 and TRBJ2-1; 9 nucleotides agree with TRBD1. V shed 5 bases and J 3 bases; nucleotides not matched to a gene: 2. CDR1 is MNHEY and CDR2 is SVGAGI in the germline V gene. The CDR3 spans 14 residues. The CDR3 coding sequence is TGTGCCAGCAGTGGGACAGGGAACTACAATGAGCAGTTCTTC. Encoded protein: CASSGTGNYNEQFF.

The chain employs TRBV5-1 and TRBJ2-1; 9 positions agree with TRBD1. The CDR3 loop spans 16 amino acids. Germline CDR1 and CDR2: SGHRS and YFSETQ. V shed 2 bases and J 3 bases; nucleotides not matched to a gene: 6. The CDR3 spells CASSLTGTGRYNEQFF. DNA of the CDR3: TGCGCCAGCAGCTTAACCGGGACAGGGCGCTACAATGAGCAGTTCTTC. Looking up the rest from reference TRBV5-1 and TRBJ2-1 gives the full variable domain: KAGVTQTPRYLIKTRGQQVTLSCSPISGHRSVSWYQQTPGQGLQFLFEYFSETQRNKGNFPGRFSGRQFSNSRSEMNVSTLELGDSALYLCASSLTGTGRYNEQFFGPGTRLTVL.

This chain links TRBV29-1 with TRBJ2-2; D unresolved. The V end lost 7 bases, the J end lost 6 bases, and 12 bases lay between the germline ends. Germline CDR1 reads SQVTM; CDR2 reads ANQGSEA. The CDR3 runs 12 residues. The CDR3, as DNA: TGCAGCGCCGCTCTCAGCCCCGGGGAGCTGTTTTTT. This gives the protein CSAALSPGELFF.

The rearrangement links TRBV11-1 to TRBJ1-5, with TRBD1 matching over 7 bases. Germline assignment: CDR1 SGHAT and CDR2 FQDESV (reference sequence). The CDR3 covers 14 residues. The junction had 8 bases not matched to a gene; V was cut back by 7 bases and J by 5 bases. CDR3: CASTLTGIYQPQHF. The CDR3 DNA follows: TGTGCCAGCACCCTGACAGGGATCTATCAGCCCCAGCATTTT.